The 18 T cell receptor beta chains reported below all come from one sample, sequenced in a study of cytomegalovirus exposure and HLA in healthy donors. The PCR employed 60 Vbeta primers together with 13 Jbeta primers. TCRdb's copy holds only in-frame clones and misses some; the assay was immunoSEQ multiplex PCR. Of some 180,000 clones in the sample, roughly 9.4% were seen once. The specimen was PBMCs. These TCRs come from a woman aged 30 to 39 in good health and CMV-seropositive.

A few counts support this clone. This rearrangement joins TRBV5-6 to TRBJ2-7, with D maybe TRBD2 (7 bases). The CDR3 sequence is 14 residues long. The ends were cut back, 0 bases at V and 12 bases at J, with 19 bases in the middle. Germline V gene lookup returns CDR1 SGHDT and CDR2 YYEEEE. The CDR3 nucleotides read TGTGCCAGCAGCTTGGAGGCAGGGCGGGGGCGTATGTACTTC. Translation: CASSLEAGRGRMYF.

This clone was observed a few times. CDR3 sequence reads: CASSQDGGFIAKNIQYF. For the CDR3, the DNA is TGCGCCAGCAGCCAAGACGGCGGCTTTATAGCCAAAAACATTCAGTACTTC. The chain combines TRBV4-1 with TRBJ2-4, with D uncertain. The germline CDR1 and CDR2 sequences are MGHRA and YSYEKL. The ends were cut back, 0 bases at V and 0 bases at J, with 12 bases in the middle. The length of the CDR3 is 17 residues.

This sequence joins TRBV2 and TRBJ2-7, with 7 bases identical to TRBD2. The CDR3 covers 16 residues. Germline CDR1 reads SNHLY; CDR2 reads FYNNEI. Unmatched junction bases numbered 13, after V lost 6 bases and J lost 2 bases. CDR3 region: CASSGGRWEGPYEQYF. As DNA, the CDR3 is TGTGCCAGCAGCGGGGGGAGGTGGGAGGGCCCCTACGAGCAGTACTTC.

CDR3 nucleotide sequence: TGTGCCAGCAGCCCCCCCGGGGATCTAGCGGGAGTCGAGCAGTTCTTC. Encoded protein: CASSPPGDLAGVEQFF. The chain uses TRBV7-9 and TRBJ2-1; 10 nucleotides align to TRBD2. Trimming took 5 bases from V and 10 from J; bases not matched to a gene: 14. CDR1 SEHNR and CDR2 FQNEAQ come from the germline V gene (reference sequence). This CDR3 has 16 amino acids.

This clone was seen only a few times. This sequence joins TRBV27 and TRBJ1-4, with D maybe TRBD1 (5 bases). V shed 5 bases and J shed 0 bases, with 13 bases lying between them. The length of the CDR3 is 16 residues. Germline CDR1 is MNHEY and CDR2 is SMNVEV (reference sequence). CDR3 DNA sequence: TGTGCCAGCAGTCCCCTAGGGACTTCAACTAATGAAAAACTGTTTTTT. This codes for CASSPLGTSTNEKLFF. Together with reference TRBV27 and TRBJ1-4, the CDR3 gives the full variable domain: EAQVTQNPRYLITVTGKKLTVTCSQNMNHEYMSWYRQDPGLGLRQIYYSMNVEVTDKGDVPEGYKVSRKEKRNFPLILESPSPNQTSLYFCASSPLGTSTNEKLFFGSGTQLSVL.

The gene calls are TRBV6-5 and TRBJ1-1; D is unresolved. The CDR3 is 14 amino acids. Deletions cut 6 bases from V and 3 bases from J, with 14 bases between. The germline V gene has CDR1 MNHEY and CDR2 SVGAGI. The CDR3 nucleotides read TGTGCCAGCAGCCCCGCGGGGTCCTACACTGAAGCTTTCTTT. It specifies CASSPAGSYTEAFF.

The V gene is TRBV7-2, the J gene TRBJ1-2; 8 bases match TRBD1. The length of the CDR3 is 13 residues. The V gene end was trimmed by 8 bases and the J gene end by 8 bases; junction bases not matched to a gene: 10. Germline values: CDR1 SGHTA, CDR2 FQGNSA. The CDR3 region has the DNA TGTGCCAGCGTTGTGGACAGGGCTCGCGGCTACACCTTC. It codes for CASVVDRARGYTF.

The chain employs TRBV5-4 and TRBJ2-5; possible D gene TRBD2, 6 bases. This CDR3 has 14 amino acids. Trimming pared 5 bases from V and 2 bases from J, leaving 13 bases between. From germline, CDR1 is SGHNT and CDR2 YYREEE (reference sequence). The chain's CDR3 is CASSQTRGQETQYF. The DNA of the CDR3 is TGTGCCAGCAGTCAGACTAGAGGGCAAGAGACCCAGTACTTC.

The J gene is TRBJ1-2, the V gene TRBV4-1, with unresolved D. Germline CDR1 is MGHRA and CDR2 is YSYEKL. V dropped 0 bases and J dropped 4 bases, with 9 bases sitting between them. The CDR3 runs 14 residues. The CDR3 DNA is TGCGCCAGCAGCCAAGAAACGAGTAGCTATGGCTACACCTTC. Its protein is CASSQETSSYGYTF.

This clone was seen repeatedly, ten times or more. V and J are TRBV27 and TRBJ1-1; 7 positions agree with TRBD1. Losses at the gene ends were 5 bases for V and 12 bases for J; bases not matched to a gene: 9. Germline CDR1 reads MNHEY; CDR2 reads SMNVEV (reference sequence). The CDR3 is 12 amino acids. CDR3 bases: TGTGCCAGCAGTGACGTGACAGGGAAGACTTTCTTT. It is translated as CASSDVTGKTFF.

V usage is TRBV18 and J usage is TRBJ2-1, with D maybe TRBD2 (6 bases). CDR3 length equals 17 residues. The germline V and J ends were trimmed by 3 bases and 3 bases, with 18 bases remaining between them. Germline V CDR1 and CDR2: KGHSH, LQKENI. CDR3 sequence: CASSPPGGSSLYNEQFF. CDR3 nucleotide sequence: TGTGCCAGCTCACCCCCTGGGGGGAGTTCCCTCTACAATGAGCAGTTCTTC. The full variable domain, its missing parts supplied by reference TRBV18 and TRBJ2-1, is NAGVMQNPRHLVRRRGQEARLRCSPMKGHSHVYWYRQLPEEGLKFMVYLQKENIIDESGMPKERFSAEFPKEGPSILRIQQVVRGDSAAYFCASSPPGGSSLYNEQFFGPGTRLTVL.

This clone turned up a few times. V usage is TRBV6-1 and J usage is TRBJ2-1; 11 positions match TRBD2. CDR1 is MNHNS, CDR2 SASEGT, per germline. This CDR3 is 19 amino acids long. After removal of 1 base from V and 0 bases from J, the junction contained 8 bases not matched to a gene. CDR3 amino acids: CASSEVAGGPLSSYNEQFF. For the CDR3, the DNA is TGTGCCAGCAGTGAAGTAGCGGGAGGGCCCCTAAGCTCCTACAATGAGCAGTTCTTC.

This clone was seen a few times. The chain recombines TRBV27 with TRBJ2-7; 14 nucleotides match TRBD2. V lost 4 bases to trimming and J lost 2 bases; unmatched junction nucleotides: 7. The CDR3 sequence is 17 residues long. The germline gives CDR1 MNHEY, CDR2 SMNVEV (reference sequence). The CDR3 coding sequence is TGTGCCAGCAGTTCCGGGACTAGCGGGAGTCACCCCTACGAGCAGTACTTC. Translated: CASSSGTSGSHPYEQYF.

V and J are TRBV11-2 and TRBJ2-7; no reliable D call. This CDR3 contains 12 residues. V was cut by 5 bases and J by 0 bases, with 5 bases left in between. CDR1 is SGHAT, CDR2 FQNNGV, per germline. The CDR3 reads CASSTSSYEQYF. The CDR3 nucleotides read TGTGCCAGCAGCACAAGCTCCTACGAGCAGTACTTC.

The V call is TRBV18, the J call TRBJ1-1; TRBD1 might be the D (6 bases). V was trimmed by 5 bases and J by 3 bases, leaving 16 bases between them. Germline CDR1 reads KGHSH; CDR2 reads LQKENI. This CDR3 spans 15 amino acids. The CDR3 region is CASSETGDMYTEAFF. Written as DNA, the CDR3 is TGTGCCAGCTCAGAGACTGGGGACATGTACACTGAAGCTTTCTTT.

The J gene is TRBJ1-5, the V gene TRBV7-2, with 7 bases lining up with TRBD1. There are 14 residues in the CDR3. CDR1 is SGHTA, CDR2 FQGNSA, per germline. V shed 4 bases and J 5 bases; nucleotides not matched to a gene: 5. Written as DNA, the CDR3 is TGTGCCAGCAGCTCCCGACAGGGCTATCAGCCCCAGCATTTT. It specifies CASSSRQGYQPQHF.

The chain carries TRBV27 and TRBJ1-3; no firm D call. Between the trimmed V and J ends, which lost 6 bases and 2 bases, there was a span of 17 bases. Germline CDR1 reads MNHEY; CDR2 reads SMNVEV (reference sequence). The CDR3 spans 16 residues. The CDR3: CASSLPWGGTGNTIYF. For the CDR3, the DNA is TGTGCCAGCAGCTTGCCTTGGGGAGGGACTGGAAACACCATATATTTT.

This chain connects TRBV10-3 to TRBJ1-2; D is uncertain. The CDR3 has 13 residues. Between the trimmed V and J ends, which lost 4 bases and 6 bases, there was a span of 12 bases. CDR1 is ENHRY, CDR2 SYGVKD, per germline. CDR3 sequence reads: CAISVSPSDGYTF. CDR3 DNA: TGTGCCATCAGTGTCTCCCCTTCCGATGGCTACACCTTC.